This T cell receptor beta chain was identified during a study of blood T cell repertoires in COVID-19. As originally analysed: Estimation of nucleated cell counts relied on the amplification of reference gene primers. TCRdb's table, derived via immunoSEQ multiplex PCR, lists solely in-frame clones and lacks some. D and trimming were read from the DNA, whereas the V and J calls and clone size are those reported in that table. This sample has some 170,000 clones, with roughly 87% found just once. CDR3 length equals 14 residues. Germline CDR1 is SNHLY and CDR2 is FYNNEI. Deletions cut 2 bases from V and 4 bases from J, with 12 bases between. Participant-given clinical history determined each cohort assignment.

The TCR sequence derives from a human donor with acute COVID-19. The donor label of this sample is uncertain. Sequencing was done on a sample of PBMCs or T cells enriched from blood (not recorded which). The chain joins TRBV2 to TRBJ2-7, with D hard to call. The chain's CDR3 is CASSEMGLLYEQYF. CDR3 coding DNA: TGTGCCAGCAGTGAAATGGGCCTATTGTACGAGCAGTACTTC.